These 30 T cell receptor beta chains were sequenced from one sample in a study of CD8 T cells in Susac syndrome. It was with random hexamers that about 0.45 to 1 ug RNA was reverse transcribed. TCRdb used MiXCR to reprocess the immunoSEQ multiplex PCR reads, holding one entry per CDR3 protein. The table lists around 300,000 distinct CDR3 sequences, about 91% of them singletons. Sequencing was done on a sample of CD4+ T cells from PBMCs. The receptors originated from a human donor with multiple sclerosis.

The J gene is TRBJ1-3, the V gene TRBV20-1; D unclear. The CDR3 has 12 amino acids. Trimming cost V 5 bases and J 4 bases, with 9 bases left between them. Germline V gene data show CDR1 as DFQATT and CDR2 as SNEGSKA (reference sequence). CDR3 sequence reads: CSAVGSGNTIYF. The CDR3 coding sequence is TGCAGTGCTGTGGGGAGCGGAAACACCATATATTTT.

V usage is TRBV15 and J usage is TRBJ1-2; a weak D match, TRBD1 (5 bases). In germline, CDR1 is LNHNV, CDR2 YYDKDF (reference sequence). Trimming cost V 3 bases and J 3 bases, with 8 bases left between them. The CDR3 consists of 13 residues. The CDR3 protein is CATSRGTHYGYTF. CDR3 in DNA: TGTGCCACCAGCAGGGGGACCCACTATGGCTACACCTTC.

The rearrangement joins TRBV6-5 to TRBJ2-7; no clear D gene. The CDR3 length is 18 residues. CDR1 is MNHEY, CDR2 SVGAGI, per germline. The V gene lost 0 bases and the J gene lost 2 bases, with 20 bases spanning the gap. DNA for the CDR3: TGTGCCAGCAGTTACTCAAGTCGTCCTGGTCATAGTCCCTACGAGCAGTACTTC. This gives the protein CASSYSSRPGHSPYEQYF.

The CDR3 sequence: CASITSGSDGEQFF. The CDR3 DNA is TGTGCCAGCATAACTAGCGGGAGTGATGGTGAGCAGTTCTTC. V and J are TRBV25-1 and TRBJ2-1; 11 bases match TRBD2. The CDR3 spans 14 residues. After removal of 7 bases from V and 9 bases from J, the junction contained 8 bases not matched to a gene. Germline values: CDR1 MGHDK, CDR2 SYGVNS. Based on the CDR3 plus reference TRBV25-1 and TRBJ2-1, the full variable domain is EADIYQTPRYLVIGTGKKITLECSQTMGHDKMYWYQQDPGMELHLIHYSYGVNSTEKGDLSSESTVSRIRTEHFPLTLESARPSHTSQYLCASITSGSDGEQFFGPGTRLTVL.

The rearrangement joins TRBV20-1 to TRBJ2-1; 7 bases map to TRBD1. The CDR3 runs 15 residues. J gave up 3 bases and V 0 bases, and 5 bases lay outside the gene matches. Looked up from germline, CDR1 is DFQATT and CDR2 is SNEGSKA (reference sequence). CDR3: CSARDRPGGYNEQFF. The DNA of the CDR3 is TGCAGTGCTAGAGATCGGCCAGGGGGCTACAATGAGCAGTTCTTC.

The rearrangement links TRBV12-5 to TRBJ2-2, with 7 bases lining up with TRBD2. This CDR3 comprises 15 residues. V was clipped by 1 base and J by 5 bases; unmatched bases: 4. The germline gives CDR1 LGHNT, CDR2 FRNRAP. The CDR3 loop reads CASGLELGGTGELFF. CDR3 DNA: TGTGCTAGTGGTTTGGAACTGGGGGGGACCGGGGAGCTGTTTTTT.

The chain uses TRBV9 and TRBJ2-3; no clear D gene. Deletions cut 0 bases from V and 4 bases from J, with 12 bases between. The V gene's germline CDR1 is SGDLS and CDR2 YYNGEE. The CDR3 has 15 residues. CDR3 in amino acids: CASSVAPGISDTQYF. CDR3 coding DNA: TGTGCCAGCAGCGTAGCCCCCGGAATCTCAGATACGCAGTATTTT.

CDR3 DNA sequence: TGTGCCAGCAGCGTGGCGGGTTCGGGCCGAAGCACAGATACGCAGTATTTT. Protein product: CASSVAGSGRSTDTQYF. The chain employs TRBV9 and TRBJ2-3, with D possibly TRBD2 on 5 matching bases. The CDR3 length is 17 residues. Germline-derived CDR1 and CDR2 are SGDLS and YYNGEE. The V end was cut by 2 bases, the J end by 0 bases, with 16 bases between.

The chain uses TRBV7-2 and TRBJ2-3; maybe TRBD1 (5 bases). Trimming cost V 1 base and J 5 bases, with 13 bases left between them. The CDR3 extends over 15 amino acids. CDR1 SGHTA and CDR2 FQGNSA come from the germline V gene. The CDR3 sequence is CASSLVAGYGDTQYF. CDR3 nucleotides: TGTGCCAGCAGCTTAGTGGCAGGGTACGGAGATACGCAGTATTTT.

The CDR3 protein is CAWSVMVRDTEAFF. The CDR3 nucleotides read TGTGCCTGGAGTGTAATGGTCAGAGACACTGAAGCTTTCTTT. V gene TRBV30 combines with J gene TRBJ1-1; D uncertain. The germline CDR1 and CDR2 sequences are GTSNPN and SVGIG (reference sequence). V was trimmed by 0 bases and J by 3 bases, leaving 11 bases between them. This CDR3 region has 14 residues.

The chain uses TRBV11-2 and TRBJ2-2; D might be TRBD1 (6 bases). This CDR3 is built from 14 residues. Deletions cut 4 bases from V and 2 bases from J, with 8 bases between. The germline V gene has CDR1 SGHAT and CDR2 FQNNGV. CDR3: CASSSGANTGELFF. As DNA, the CDR3 is TGTGCCAGCAGCTCAGGGGCTAACACCGGGGAGCTGTTTTTT.

The genes are TRBV2 and TRBJ2-7; no clear D gene. CDR1 is SNHLY and CDR2 is FYNNEI in the germline V gene. Deletions cut 0 bases from V and 4 bases from J, with 7 bases between. The CDR3 length is 13 residues. In DNA form, the CDR3 reads TGTGCCAGCAGTGAAGCCGAAAGATACGAGCAGTACTTC. Residues: CASSEAERYEQYF.

V and J are TRBV18 and TRBJ2-2; 10 bases are a match to TRBD1. V shed 5 bases, J shed 6 bases, and the junction held 6 bases outside the gene matches. Germline CDR1 KGHSH, CDR2 LQKENI. The CDR3 has 15 residues. The CDR3 here is CASSEGQGPSGELFF. The CDR3 bases are TGTGCCAGCTCAGAGGGACAGGGGCCGTCCGGGGAGCTGTTTTTT.

This chain links TRBV4-1 with TRBJ2-5; D unresolved. CDR1 MGHRA and CDR2 YSYEKL come from the germline V gene. CDR3 length equals 15 residues. V was shortened by 2 bases and J by 4 bases, with 14 bases between the two germline ends. The chain's CDR3 is CASSQSQLGSETQYF. The DNA for the CDR3 is TGCGCCAGCAGCCAAAGCCAACTCGGATCAGAGACCCAGTACTTC.

The chain uses TRBV19 and TRBJ2-5, with D possibly TRBD2 on 6 matching bases. CDR3 size: 16 residues. Germline lookup yields CDR1 LNHDA and CDR2 SQIVND (reference sequence). Trimming took off 1 base at V and 4 bases at J, with 16 bases between the two ends. CDR3 in DNA: TGTGCCAGTAGTATAGGTTTCTTGCGGGGCGGAGAGACCCAGTACTTC. Translating gives CASSIGFLRGGETQYF.

The chain combines TRBV27 with TRBJ1-6; the D is unclear. Trimming stripped 8 bases from V and 5 bases from J, with 13 bases between. CDR3 size: 14 residues. Germline-derived CDR1 and CDR2 are MNHEY and SMNVEV (reference sequence). The DNA of the CDR3 is TGTGCCAGCTGCCCGGATGGGCATAATTCACCCCTCCACTTT. Translation: CASCPDGHNSPLHF.

V and J are TRBV5-1 and TRBJ1-5; no reliable D call. CDR1 and CDR2 (germline): SGHRS, YFSETQ. V was trimmed by 0 bases and J by 3 bases, leaving 13 bases between them. The length of the CDR3 is 16 residues. The CDR3 spells CASSLGYQVPNQPQHF. The DNA of the CDR3 is TGCGCCAGCAGCTTGGGATATCAGGTCCCCAATCAGCCCCAGCATTTT.

V gene TRBV12-3 or TRBV12-4 combines with J gene TRBJ2-5, with 14 bases fitting TRBD2. Losses at the gene ends were 4 bases for V and 4 bases for J; bases not matched to a gene: 8. This CDR3 contains 17 residues. The CDR3 loop reads CASSWGRLAGGPETQYF. DNA of the CDR3: TGTGCCAGCAGTTGGGGACGACTAGCGGGAGGGCCAGAGACCCAGTACTTC.

This sequence joins TRBV3-1 and TRBJ1-3, with 7 nucleotides matching TRBD1. Germline-derived CDR1 and CDR2 are LGHDT and YNNKEL (reference sequence). The CDR3 length is 17 residues. V was pared by 4 bases and J by 4 bases, with 13 bases of the junction left unmatched. The DNA for the CDR3 is TGTGCCAGCAGCCCTTTTGCAGGGGGAAGTTCCGGAAACACCATATATTTT. Protein product: CASSPFAGGSSGNTIYF.

This chain uses TRBV20-1 with TRBJ1-5, with 8 bases lining up with TRBD1. CDR3 length: 13 amino acids. Germline values: CDR1 DFQATT, CDR2 SNEGSKA (reference sequence). The V and J ends lost 3 bases and 5 bases, in that order; junction bases with no gene match: 3. In DNA form, the CDR3 reads TGCAGTGCTAGGACAGGGGAAGATCAGCCCCAGCATTTT. This translates into CSARTGEDQPQHF.

The genes are TRBV3-1 and TRBJ2-1, with 8 bases identical to TRBD2. The CDR3 extends over 17 amino acids. With V trimmed by 4 bases and J by 7 bases, 15 bases remained unmatched. The germline V gene has CDR1 LGHDT and CDR2 YNNKEL (reference sequence). The CDR3 sequence is CASSPVGGGPRRNEQFF. The DNA for the CDR3 is TGTGCCAGCAGCCCCGTGGGCGGGGGGCCCCGGAGGAATGAGCAGTTCTTC.

This clonotype was counted only a few times. The gene calls are TRBV6-2 or TRBV6-3 and TRBJ2-2, with D hard to call. The CDR3 length is 11 residues. CDR1 is MNHEY, CDR2 SVGEGT, per germline. Trimming pared 8 bases from V and 3 bases from J, leaving 4 bases between. CDR3 sequence: CASGHTGELFF. For the CDR3, the DNA is TGTGCCAGCGGGCACACCGGGGAGCTGTTTTTT.

The chain carries TRBV2 and TRBJ1-2, with no clear D. This CDR3 is 12 amino acids long. V was pared by 6 bases and J by 8 bases, with 13 bases between. Germline CDR1 is SNHLY and CDR2 is FYNNEI. The DNA of the CDR3 is TGTGCCAGCAGGGGATATCGGTGGGGCTACACCTTC. It specifies CASRGYRWGYTF.

This chain joins TRBV6-4 and TRBJ2-1; 7 nucleotides align to TRBD1. The CDR3 is 16 amino acids. J was trimmed by 4 bases and V by 0 bases; bases with no gene match: 6. Germline assignment: CDR1 MRHNA and CDR2 SNTAGT. The CDR3 loop reads CASSDSGTVPYNEQFF. The CDR3 DNA reads TGTGCCAGCAGTGACTCCGGGACAGTACCTTACAATGAGCAGTTCTTC.

J is TRBJ2-2 and V is TRBV7-6, with D possibly being TRBD2 (5 bases). Deletions cut 10 bases from V and 5 bases from J, with 11 bases between. The germline V gene encodes CDR1 SGHVS and CDR2 FNYEAQ. The CDR3 is 12 amino acids. Written as DNA, the CDR3 is TGTGCCACCTCGGGGTGGACCGGGGAGCTGTTTTTT. Residues: CATSGWTGELFF.

The chain uses TRBV18 and TRBJ2-7; TRBD1 or TRBD2 may be the D gene (5 bases each). The V and J ends lost 8 bases and 7 bases respectively, with 21 bases between them. CDR1 is KGHSH and CDR2 is LQKENI in the germline V gene. The CDR3 has 14 amino acids. CDR3 region: CASTTTRGAKEQYF. The CDR3 coding sequence is TGTGCCAGCACAACTACGAGAGGGGCTAAGGAGCAGTACTTC.

The chain uses TRBV11-2 and TRBJ2-3, with 9 positions matching TRBD1. The germline gives CDR1 SGHAT, CDR2 FQNNGV. CDR3 length: 15 residues. J was trimmed by 6 bases and V by 5 bases; bases with no gene match: 9. The CDR3 sequence is CASSPGTGRKDTQYF. CDR3 nucleotide sequence: TGTGCCAGCAGCCCTGGGACAGGGCGGAAGGATACGCAGTATTTT.

V is TRBV6-2 or TRBV6-3 and J is TRBJ1-5, with TRBD1 matching 7 bases. Unmatched junction bases numbered 8, after V lost 10 bases and J lost 5 bases. The CDR3 sequence is 13 residues long. Germline V gives CDR1 MNHEY, CDR2 SVGEGT. The CDR3 spells CATTTGAYQPQHF. The CDR3 DNA follows: TGTGCCACTACAACAGGGGCCTATCAGCCCCAGCATTTT.

The gene calls are TRBV6-2 or TRBV6-3 and TRBJ2-7, with 9 positions matching TRBD2. In germline, CDR1 is MNHEY, CDR2 SVGEGT. V dropped 2 bases and J dropped 5; count of bases not matched to a gene: 10. CDR3 length equals 16 residues. CDR3 DNA sequence: TGTGCCAGCAGTTACGGACTAAGTAGCGGGAGTGACGAGCAGTACTTC. Translation: CASSYGLSSGSDEQYF.

The rearrangement links TRBV20-1 to TRBJ2-6; D is unclear. This CDR3 comprises 14 residues. Germline CDR1 DFQATT, CDR2 SNEGSKA (reference sequence). V gave up 5 bases and J gave up 2 bases, with 10 bases separating them. DNA of the CDR3: TGCAGTGCTGCATCAGGAACTGGGGCCAACGTCCTGACTTTC. Translated: CSAASGTGANVLTF.